A single sample is the source of the 20 T cell receptor beta chains below, sequenced in a study of cytomegalovirus exposure and HLA in healthy donors. Amplification used 60 Vbeta primers and 13 Jbeta primers. This table comes from immunoSEQ multiplex PCR, and its TCRdb copy is limited to in-frame clones, with some not included. The table shows about 150,000 clones, with 77% occurring only once. The sequencing sample was made of PBMCs. The receptors come from a woman in her 30s in good health and CMV-seropositive.

V and J are TRBV19 and TRBJ2-3, with 10 positions matching TRBD2. Unmatched junction bases numbered 6, after V lost 4 bases and J lost 5 bases. The CDR3 totals 15 residues. Per germline, CDR1 LNHDA and CDR2 SQIVND (reference sequence). This chain's CDR3 is CASSTSGSQGDTQYF. The CDR3 DNA reads TGTGCCAGTAGTACTAGCGGGAGCCAAGGAGATACGCAGTATTTT.

The chain combines TRBV2 with TRBJ1-5; D may be TRBD1 (6 bases). The CDR3 covers 17 residues. Trimming pared 0 bases from V and 6 bases from J, leaving 18 bases between. Germline V gene lookup returns CDR1 SNHLY and CDR2 FYNNEI. The CDR3 bases are TGTGCCAGCAGTGAAGCCCCAATTTTCGGGGGGGCTCAGCCCCAGCATTTT. Translation gives CASSEAPIFGGAQPQHF.

The V and J genes are TRBV7-6 and TRBJ2-6, with a possible D match to TRBD2 (5 bases). CDR3 length equals 17 residues. Germline V gives CDR1 SGHVS, CDR2 FNYEAQ. V was clipped by 1 base and J by 0 bases, with 10 bases between them. For the CDR3, the DNA is TGTGCCAGCAGCTTAGGAGGGTGGAGCTCTGGGGCCAACGTCCTGACTTTC. Protein sequence: CASSLGGWSSGANVLTF.

This chain uses TRBV5-4 with TRBJ2-5, with 7 bases matching TRBD1. The CDR3 runs to 15 residues. CDR1 and CDR2 from the germline V gene are SGHNT and YYREEE (reference sequence). V gave up 7 bases and J gave up 5 bases; unmatched junction bases: 14. The CDR3 DNA is TGTGCCAGCTCGGTCCCGGGACAGAGGGAGGAGACCCAGTACTTC. It yields the protein CASSVPGQREETQYF. Together with reference TRBV5-4 and TRBJ2-5, the CDR3 gives the full variable domain: ETGVTQSPTHLIKTRGQQVTLRCSSQSGHNTVSWYQQALGQGPQFIFQYYREEENGRGNFPPRFSGLQFPNYSSELNVNALELDDSALYLCASSVPGQREETQYFGPGTRLLVL.

This clone was seen more than once but under ten times. The gene calls are TRBV4-1 and TRBJ2-1; TRBD2 aligns across 11 bases. J was trimmed by 8 bases and V by 2 bases; bases with no gene match: 5. Germline V gives CDR1 MGHRA, CDR2 YSYEKL. The CDR3 has 15 residues. CDR3 amino acids: CASSQTSGSSDEQFF. The CDR3 DNA reads as TGCGCCAGCAGCCAAACTAGCGGGAGTAGCGATGAGCAGTTCTTC.

The gene calls are TRBV7-2 and TRBJ1-5, with 8 bases fitting TRBD1. The germline gives CDR1 SGHTA, CDR2 FQGNSA. Trimming removed 6 bases from V and 4 bases from J; junction bases left unmatched: 5. This CDR3 region has 14 residues. The CDR3: CASRRTGQNQPQHF. CDR3 coding DNA: TGTGCCAGCAGGAGGACAGGGCAGAATCAGCCCCAGCATTTT. The entire variable domain, with the rest obtained from reference TRBV7-2 and TRBJ1-5, is as follows: GAGVSQSPSNKVTEKGKDVELRCDPISGHTALYWYRQSLGQGLEFLIYFQGNSAPDKSGLPSDRFSAERTGGSVSTLTIQRTQQEDSAVYLCASRRTGQNQPQHFGDGTRLSIL.

This clone was counted between two and nine times. V and J are TRBV28 and TRBJ2-1; no reliable D call. Per the germline V gene, CDR1 is MDHEN and CDR2 is SYDVKM. Trimming shortened V by 6 bases and J by 6 bases, and 21 bases separated the two germline ends. This CDR3 contains 16 residues. CDR3 sequence (DNA): TGTGCCAGCAGCTCCGTTTATTTTTCTAGAACCAATGAGCAGTTCTTC. Its translation: CASSSVYFSRTNEQFF.

Worth noting for this clone: At one end the junction does not follow the germline gene, possibly because of a read error. Other DNA sequences in this sample translate to the same CDR3. This chain uses TRBV28 with TRBJ2-7; D gene ambiguous. Germline V gene data show CDR1 as MDHEN and CDR2 as SYDVKM. The CDR3 consists of 15 residues. The CDR3: CASSFLRGAIHEQYF. Here the CDR3 DNA reads TGTGCCAGTAGTTTCCTTCGCGGAGCCATCCACGAGCAGTACTTC.

The CDR3 nucleotides read TGTGCCAGCAGCCCCCGGACTAGCGGGAGTCCCAGCACAGATACGCAGTATTTT. It is translated as CASSPRTSGSPSTDTQYF. The chain recombines TRBV5-4 with TRBJ2-3; 13 bases are a match to TRBD2. After removal of 4 bases from V and 0 bases from J, the junction contained 8 bases not matched to a gene. The CDR3 spans 18 residues. The germline V gene has CDR1 SGHNT and CDR2 YYREEE (reference sequence).

The gene calls are TRBV5-1 and TRBJ2-5; possible D gene TRBD2, 6 bases. The germline V gene has CDR1 SGHRS and CDR2 YFSETQ. The CDR3 consists of 12 residues. Deletions cut 4 bases from V and 5 bases from J, with 9 bases between. CDR3 loop: CASSPEGETQYF. CDR3 DNA: TGCGCCAGCAGCCCGGAGGGGGAGACCCAGTACTTC.

Of note for this clone: Other DNA sequences in this specimen translate into the identical CDR3. The chain carries TRBV6-5 and TRBJ1-2, with D perhaps TRBD1 (6 bases). The germline V gene has CDR1 MNHEY and CDR2 SVGAGI. The germline V and J ends were trimmed by 6 bases and 4 bases, with 12 bases remaining between them. This CDR3 has 13 residues. CDR3 bases: TGTGCCAGCAGACCACAGGGCCGCTATGGCTACACCTTC. Translation: CASRPQGRYGYTF.

The chain combines TRBV5-1 with TRBJ2-7, with TRBD2 matching over 7 bases. The CDR3 sequence is 16 residues long. The V gene end was trimmed by 0 bases and the J gene end by 0 bases; junction bases not matched to a gene: 6. CDR1 and CDR2 (germline): SGHRS, YFSETQ. The CDR3 DNA reads TGCGCCAGCAGCTTGGCCCTAGCGGCACGCTCCTACGAGCAGTACTTC. Protein product: CASSLALAARSYEQYF.

The chain employs TRBV15 and TRBJ1-3; D is possibly TRBD1 (6 bases). The V and J ends lost 3 bases and 2 bases respectively, with 11 bases between them. CDR1 is LNHNV and CDR2 is YYDKDF in the germline V gene (reference sequence). CDR3 size: 15 residues. The CDR3 loop is CATSRDSSPGNTIYF. The CDR3 bases are TGTGCCACCAGCAGGGACAGTTCTCCTGGAAACACCATATATTTT.

The V gene is TRBV5-1, the J gene TRBJ2-5; 7 positions agree with TRBD2. CDR3 length: 15 amino acids. The germline V gene encodes CDR1 SGHRS and CDR2 YFSETQ. V lost 4 bases, J lost 1 base, and 7 bases stayed unmatched. CDR3: CASSQGTNPQETQYF. CDR3 DNA: TGCGCCAGCAGCCAAGGGACTAATCCCCAAGAGACCCAGTACTTC. The full variable domain, with the rest looked up from reference TRBV5-1 and TRBJ2-5, is KAGVTQTPRYLIKTRGQQVTLSCSPISGHRSVSWYQQTPGQGLQFLFEYFSETQRNKGNFPGRFSGRQFSNSRSEMNVSTLELGDSALYLCASSQGTNPQETQYFGPGTRLLVL.

CDR3 DNA: TGTGCCAGCAGCGTAGGACAACAGGGCTTCGGGCACGAGCAGTACTTC. It yields the protein CASSVGQQGFGHEQYF. J is TRBJ2-5 and V is TRBV9; TRBD1 is a possible D gene (6 bases). The J call may be faulty, since TRBJ2-7 better matches the DNA end. This CDR3 spans 16 amino acids. Germline CDR1 SGDLS, CDR2 YYNGEE.

The chain employs TRBV4-2 and TRBJ2-4; no clear D gene. This CDR3 is 17 amino acids long. The ends were cut back, 0 bases at V and 0 bases at J, with 12 bases in the middle. Germline CDR1 and CDR2: LGHNA and YNFKEQ. The CDR3 spells CASSQDDLRAAKNIQYF. In nucleotides, the CDR3 is TGTGCCAGCAGCCAAGATGATTTACGAGCAGCCAAAAACATTCAGTACTTC.

In this sample, this clone turned up a few times. This chain joins TRBV7-9 and TRBJ2-7; TRBD2 agrees at 7 bases. In germline, CDR1 is SEHNR, CDR2 FQNEAQ (reference sequence). V shed 3 bases and J 7 bases; nucleotides not matched to a gene: 9. The CDR3 runs 14 residues. CDR3 DNA sequence: TGTGCCAGCAGCTTGGGGCGGGAGAAGGGGGAGCAGTACTTC. It encodes CASSLGREKGEQYF. The full variable domain, in which reference TRBV7-9 and TRBJ2-7 provide the parts outside the CDR3, is DTGVSQNPRHKITKRGQNVTFRCDPISEHNRLYWYRQTLGQGPEFLTYFQNEAQLEKSRLLSDRFSAERPKGSFSTLEIQRTEQGDSAMYLCASSLGREKGEQYFGPGTRLTVT.

This chain uses TRBV10-3 with TRBJ1-5, with TRBD1 as a possible D gene (5 bases). CDR1 and CDR2 from the germline V gene are ENHRY and SYGVKD. V lost 0 bases, J lost 3 bases, and 6 bases lay in between. The CDR3 covers 14 residues. This CDR3 reads CAISESDTNQPQHF. The CDR3 DNA follows: TGTGCCATCAGTGAGTCGGACACCAATCAGCCCCAGCATTTT.

The chain is built from TRBV30 and TRBJ1-1; unclear D gene. V was trimmed by 2 bases and J by 0 bases, leaving 4 bases between them. This CDR3 contains 12 residues. CDR1 and CDR2 from the germline V gene are GTSNPN and SVGIG (reference sequence). This CDR3 is CAWSPLNTEAFF. The CDR3 bases are TGTGCCTGGAGTCCATTGAACACTGAAGCTTTCTTT. Full variable domain (rest looked up from reference TRBV30 and TRBJ1-1): SQTIHQWPATLVQPVGSPLSLECTVEGTSNPNLYWYRQAAGRGLQLLFYSVGIGQISSEVPQNLSASRPQDRQFILSSKKLLLSDSGFYLCAWSPLNTEAFFGQGTRLTVV.

This rearrangement joins TRBV5-4 to TRBJ2-3, with 8 bases aligning to TRBD2. This CDR3 is 14 amino acids long. Germline values: CDR1 SGHNT, CDR2 YYREEE (reference sequence). J lost 8 bases, V lost 3 bases, and 8 bases had no gene match. CDR3 nucleotides: TGTGCCAGCAGCTGGAGCGGGAGTTCCGGTACGCAGTATTTT. This translates into CASSWSGSSGTQYF.